This T cell receptor beta chain was recovered during a study of T cell repertoires in cytomegalovirus infection. Study details: Indicated by public TCR beta signatures were CMV infection and matching HLA type.

TCRdb recomputed calls from the reads with MiXCR, one row per CDR3 protein. The table includes hundreds of thousands of distinct CDR3 sequences, 20% to 25% detected once. Notes on the study in general: CMV-specific TCR beta clonotypes restricted by HLA-C were the ones dominating the ex vivo response. Carriers of CMV and the relevant HLA type were discriminated by public TCR beta frequency.

Germline values: CDR1 MGHDK, CDR2 SYGVNS. Trimming stripped 3 bases from V and 7 bases from J, with 13 bases between. There are 13 residues in the CDR3. This clonotype was detected many times. Its target is unknown. Sequencing was performed on CD8+ T cells from PBMCs. The sequence was obtained from a human donor in good health (CMV status not recorded). Some clones in this sample may be carry-over from other donors' samples. The V and J genes are TRBV25-1 and TRBJ2-7; D perhaps matches TRBD1 (5 bases). The CDR3 bases are TGTGCCAGCAGTGATCCAGGGTCTTGGGAGCAGTACTTC. Translating it yields CASSDPGSWEQYF.